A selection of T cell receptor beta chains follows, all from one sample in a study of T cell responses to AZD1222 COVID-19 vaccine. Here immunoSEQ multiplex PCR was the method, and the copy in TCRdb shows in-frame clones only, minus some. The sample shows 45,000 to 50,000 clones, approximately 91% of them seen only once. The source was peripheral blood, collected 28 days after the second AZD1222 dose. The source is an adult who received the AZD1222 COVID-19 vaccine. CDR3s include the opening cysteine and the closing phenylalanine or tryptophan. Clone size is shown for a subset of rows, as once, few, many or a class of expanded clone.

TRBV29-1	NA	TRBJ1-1	CSVYHLAEAFF
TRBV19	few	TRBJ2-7	CASTDHYEQYF
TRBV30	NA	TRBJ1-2	CAWSAGTGAGYTF
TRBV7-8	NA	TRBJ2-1	CASSGGTYNEQFF
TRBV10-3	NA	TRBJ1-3	CAISGQFLSGNTIYF
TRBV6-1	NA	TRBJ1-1	CASSERGVNTEAFF
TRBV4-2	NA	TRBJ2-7	CASSQVSLAYEQYF
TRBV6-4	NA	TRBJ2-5	CASSWTSGETQYF
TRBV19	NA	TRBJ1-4	CASSTGVVMNEKLFF
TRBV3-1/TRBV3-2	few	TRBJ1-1	CASSQDGETGTPEAFF
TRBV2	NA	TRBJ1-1	CASRGTGPRDTEAFF
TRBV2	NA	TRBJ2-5	CASSSPTSGKETQYF
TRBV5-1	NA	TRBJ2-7	CASSLGTAPYEQYF
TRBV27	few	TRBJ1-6	CASSRGTGRSPLHF
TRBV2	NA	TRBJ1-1	CASRGTRQGWRDTEAFF
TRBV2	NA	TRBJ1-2	CASSPREIYGYTF
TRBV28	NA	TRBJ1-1	CASSLRGGWTTEAFF
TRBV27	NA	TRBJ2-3	CASSLLGLAVDTQYF
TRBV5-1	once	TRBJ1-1	CASSDNRNTEAFF
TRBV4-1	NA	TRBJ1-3	CASSQQGSGNTIYF
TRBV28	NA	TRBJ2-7	CASSLLAGGFGEQYF
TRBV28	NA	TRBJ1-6	CASSLDRNYNSPLHF
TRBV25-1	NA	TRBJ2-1	CASSEVRAAHYNEQFF
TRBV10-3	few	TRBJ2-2	CATWRQGYIVNTGELFF
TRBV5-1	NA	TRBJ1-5	CASRAEINQPQHF
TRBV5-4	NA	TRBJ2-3	CASSRGRRSNTDTQYF
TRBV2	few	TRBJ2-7	CASRRVGTAYEQYF
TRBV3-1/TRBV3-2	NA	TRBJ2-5	CASSLSASSQETQYF
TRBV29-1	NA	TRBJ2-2	CSVELGGPGELFF
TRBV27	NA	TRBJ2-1	CASSYSGPSYNEQFF
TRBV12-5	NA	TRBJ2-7	CASAFDRSYEQYF
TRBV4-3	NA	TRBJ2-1	CASSKVLAVHEQFF
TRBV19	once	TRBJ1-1	CASSKRQGMNTEAFF
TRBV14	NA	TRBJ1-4	CASSQVTSTNEKLFF
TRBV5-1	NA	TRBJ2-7	CASSPEGAAYEQYF
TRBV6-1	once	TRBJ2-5	CASSEAETGSQETQYF
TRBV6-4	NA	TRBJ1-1	CASSGDMNTEAFF
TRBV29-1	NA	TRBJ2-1	CSVKGPLKGEQFF
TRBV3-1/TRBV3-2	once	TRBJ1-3	CASSQAPVSGNTIYF
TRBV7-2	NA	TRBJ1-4	CASSPLTGGEKLFF
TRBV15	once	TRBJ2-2	CATSRDAGAGSGELFF
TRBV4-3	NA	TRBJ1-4	CASSQELRGANEKLFF
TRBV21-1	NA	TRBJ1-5	CASSKAEVNRSNQPQHF
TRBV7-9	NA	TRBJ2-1	CASSSRGQWYNEQFF
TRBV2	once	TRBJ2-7	CASRWTGGSYEQYF
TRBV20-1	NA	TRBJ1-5	CSASSGGTSGPQHF
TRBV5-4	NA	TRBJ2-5	CASSFGTFEAQYF
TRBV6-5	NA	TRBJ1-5	CASKGQSNQPQHF
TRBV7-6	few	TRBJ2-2	CASSLVENTGELFF
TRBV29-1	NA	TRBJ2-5	CSVEKGGSGRAETQYF
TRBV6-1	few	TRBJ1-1	CASSEGQGRWSFF
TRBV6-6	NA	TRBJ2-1	CASSLGASGRGNEQFF
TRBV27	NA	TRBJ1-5	CASSSRLTGGAPYNQPQHF
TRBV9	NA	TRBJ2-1	CASSVVGGGDEQFF
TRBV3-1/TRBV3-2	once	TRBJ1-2	CASSQLYTPGQNYGYTF
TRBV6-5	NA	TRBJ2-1	CASTKTRGTYNEQFF
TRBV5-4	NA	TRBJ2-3	CASSRREHTQYF
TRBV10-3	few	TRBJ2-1	CAISEGVPPQEQFF
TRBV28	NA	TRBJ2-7	CASSPYTGYEQYF
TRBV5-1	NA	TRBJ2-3	CASRTSLTGGMTDTQYF